What follows are 14 T cell receptor beta chains derived from one specimen sequenced in a study of molecular identifiers for immune sequencing clone quantification. TCRdb re-derived calls from the PCR reads in MiXCR, one entry per CDR3 protein. Among about 320,000 distinct CDR3 sequences, roughly 23% were seen once, and the ten largest hold around 0.7%. Sequenced sample: naive CD8+ T cells from blood, with Jurkat cell RNA spiked in. Subset defined: FACS-sorted CD8+CD4-CCR7+CD45RA+ naive T cells. Every receptor here comes from a human donor in good health. Some libraries in this study had Jurkat cell RNA spiked in.

Comments on this clonotype: A clone one base away is much larger, so this may be a read error. The chain links TRBV6-5 to TRBJ2-7, with TRBD1 matching over 11 bases. The CDR3 length is 14 residues. Germline V gene sequence: CDR1 MNHEY, CDR2 SVGAGI. The CDR3 here is CASSPRTGGYGQYF. DNA of the CDR3: TGTGCCAGCAGTCCCAGGACAGGGGGCTACGGGCAGTACTTC.

The rearrangement uses TRBV12-3 or TRBV12-4 and TRBJ2-3, with 8 bases lining up with TRBD2. CDR3 length: 14 amino acids. V lost 3 bases and J lost 2; bases outside the gene matches: 1. The CDR3 region has the DNA TGTGCCAGCAGTTTGACTAGCGACACAGATACGCAGTATTTT. This gives the protein CASSLTSDTDTQYF.

V usage is TRBV13 and J usage is TRBJ2-7, with TRBD1 matching 9 bases. V was clipped by 5 bases and J by 5 bases; unmatched bases: 10. Germline assignment: CDR1 PRHDT and CDR2 FYEKMQ (reference sequence). This CDR3 is built from 15 residues. CDR3 region: CASSPTGDRVDEQYF. The DNA of the CDR3 is TGTGCCAGCAGCCCCACGGGGGACAGGGTTGACGAGCAGTACTTC.

For this clonotype: Since a much larger clone is just one base distant, this may be a read error. The V call is TRBV5-3, the J call TRBJ1-2; maybe TRBD1 (6 bases). TRBV5-3 counts as an open reading frame of uncertain function. The CDR3 has 17 amino acids. Here the CDR3 reads CASSLEQGNRINSGYTF. The CDR3, as DNA: TGTGCCAGCAGCTTGGAACAGGGAAACCGAATTAACTCTGGCTACACCTTC.

The chain has TRBV29-1 and TRBJ2-7, with D unresolved. Germline V gives CDR1 SQVTM, CDR2 ANQGSEA. V lost 2 bases, J lost 9 bases, and 17 bases lay in between. CDR3 length: 13 residues. The CDR3 spells CSVESCFSVAQYF. CDR3 nucleotides: TGCAGCGTTGAATCGTGTTTCTCCGTCGCGCAGTACTTC.

Concerning this clonotype itself: With a much larger clone just one base away, this may be a read error. Likely a read error: the CDR3 ends without its conserved phenylalanine or tryptophan. The chain is built from TRBV20-1 and TRBJ2-5, with D hard to call. This CDR3 comprises 11 residues. Trimming took off 3 bases at V and 5 bases at J, with 7 bases between the two ends. CDR1 is DFQATT, CDR2 SNEGSKA, per germline (reference sequence). CDR3 in amino acids: CSARYPETQYS. CDR3 nucleotide sequence: TGCAGTGCTAGGTACCCGGAGACCCAGTACTCC.

The chain links TRBV11-2 to TRBJ2-1, with TRBD2 identical over 14 bases. This CDR3 is built from 15 residues. J was trimmed by 9 bases and V by 2 bases; bases with no gene match: 3. Germline lookup yields CDR1 SGHAT and CDR2 FQNNGV. The CDR3 reads CASSLRTSGRTEQFF. CDR3 sequence (DNA): TGTGCCAGCAGCTTAAGGACTAGCGGGAGGACTGAGCAGTTCTTC. The entire variable domain, with the rest obtained from reference TRBV11-2 and TRBJ2-1, is as follows: EAGVAQSPRYKIIEKRQSVAFWCNPISGHATLYWYQQILGQGPKLLIQFQNNGVVDDSQLPKDRFSAERLKGVDSTLKIQPAKLEDSAVYLCASSLRTSGRTEQFFGPGTRLTVL.

This clonotype has at least ten counts. An end of the junction does not agree with germline; a read error may underlie this. The J gene is TRBJ2-7, the V gene TRBV2; TRBD2 matches at 14 bases. In germline, CDR1 is SNHLY, CDR2 FYNNEI. This CDR3 spans 16 amino acids. CDR3 amino acids: CASSESGGTSGGPSSF. Here the CDR3 DNA reads TGTGCCAGCAGTGAGAGCGGGGGGACTAGCGGGGGCCCCAGTAGTTTC.

This clonotype came up many times. The chain joins TRBV4-3 to TRBJ2-5; no reliable D call. The germline V gene has CDR1 LGHNA and CDR2 YSLEER. With 1 base removed from V and 0 bases from J, the gap between germline ends came to 12 bases. The CDR3 is 16 amino acids. This chain's CDR3 is CASSQGFRRYQETQYF. CDR3 DNA: TGCGCCAGCAGCCAAGGGTTTCGCAGGTACCAAGAGACCCAGTACTTC.

V usage is TRBV4-1 and J usage is TRBJ2-1, with D perhaps TRBD1 (6 bases). CDR1 and CDR2 from the germline V gene are MGHRA and YSYEKL. Trimming took 2 bases from V and 4 from J, leaving 15 bases between them. CDR3 size: 16 residues. CDR3 loop: CASSQYAGQRYNEQFF. CDR3 DNA: TGCGCCAGCAGCCAATATGCAGGACAGAGGTACAATGAGCAGTTCTTC.

This clonotype came up many times. The rearrangement uses TRBV7-9 and TRBJ2-3, with D unresolved. The germline V and J ends were trimmed by 2 bases and 0 bases, with 12 bases remaining between them. Germline CDR1 is SEHNR and CDR2 is FQNEAQ (reference sequence). The CDR3 has 16 residues. The CDR3 is CASSLRSSPSTDTQYF. The CDR3 bases are TGTGCCAGCAGCTTAAGGTCATCCCCTAGCACAGATACGCAGTATTTT.

The chain joins TRBV28 to TRBJ2-7; D gene uncertain. The CDR3 totals 18 residues. The V end was cut by 2 bases, the J end by 3 bases, with 23 bases between. In germline, CDR1 is MDHEN, CDR2 SYDVKM. Here the CDR3 reads CASSLGAGRYLEYYEQYF. The CDR3 DNA follows: TGTGCCAGCAGTTTAGGAGCAGGTCGGTACTTGGAGTACTACGAGCAGTACTTC.

About this clonotype itself: A much larger clone differs from this one at a single base, so this may be a read error. The chain combines TRBV7-9 with TRBJ1-1; D unresolved. Germline assignment: CDR1 SEHNR and CDR2 FQNEAQ (reference sequence). This CDR3 spans 13 amino acids. The CDR3 DNA reads as TGTGCCAGCAGCCCTACGGTAGACACTGCAGCTTTCTTT. Translated: CASSPTVDTAAFF.

This chain connects TRBV13 to TRBJ2-3; 7 bases align to TRBD2. Germline-derived CDR1 and CDR2 are PRHDT and FYEKMQ (reference sequence). The CDR3 loop spans 15 amino acids. V lost 4 bases and J lost 6; bases outside the gene matches: 10. In DNA form, the CDR3 reads TGTGCCAGCAGCTCACCGGGGGGTTTCGTGGATACGCAGTATTTT. This gives the protein CASSSPGGFVDTQYF.